The 16 T cell receptor beta chains reported below all come from one sample, sequenced in a study of blood T cell repertoires in COVID-19 (dated by TCRdb to 2018 to 2020). To prepare the library, the immunoSEQ multiplex PCR assay was applied. The immuneACCESS repertoire file appears here via TCRdb, limited to in-frame rearrangements. These files lack a portion of the clones; in checked studies, under half of the deficit traces to unresolved V genes, and the cause of the others is not known. For this sample there are about 310,000 clones; 70% to 90% appear just once. Over 1% of the sample is in the top ten clones. What was sequenced was peripheral blood. The receptor set was obtained from a man aged 65-85 years with acute or convalescent COVID-19.

V is TRBV11-2 and J is TRBJ1-4; D remains ambiguous. V lost 5 bases, J lost 8 bases, and 12 bases lay in between. Germline CDR1 reads SGHAT; CDR2 reads FQNNGV. This CDR3 spans 13 amino acids. The CDR3 protein is CASSRGLGEKLFF. CDR3 DNA: TGTGCCAGCAGCCGAGGACTGGGAGAAAAACTGTTTTTT.

This clone was found a few times. The CDR3 sequence: CATSVGSGEKLFF. For the CDR3, the DNA is TGTGCCACCAGCGTGGGTTCGGGTGAAAAACTGTTTTTT. The chain employs TRBV15 and TRBJ1-4, with no clear D. Trimming pared 5 bases from V and 7 bases from J, leaving 11 bases between. There are 13 residues in the CDR3. Germline assignment: CDR1 LNHNV and CDR2 YYDKDF (reference sequence). Full variable domain (rest looked up from reference TRBV15 and TRBJ1-4): DAMVIQNPRYQVTQFGKPVTLSCSQTLNHNVMYWYQQKSSQAPKLLFHYYDKDFNNEADTPDNFQSRRPNTSFCFLDIRSPGLGDTAMYLCATSVGSGEKLFFGSGTQLSVL.

The rearrangement uses TRBV5-1 and TRBJ2-4, with 7 positions matching TRBD1. Germline V lookup: CDR1 SGHRS, CDR2 YFSETQ. J gave up 4 bases and V 0 bases, and 4 bases lay outside the gene matches. The CDR3 consists of 15 residues. CDR3 sequence reads: CASSLGGQIKNIQYF. In DNA form, the CDR3 reads TGCGCCAGCAGCTTGGGGGGACAGATAAAAAACATTCAGTACTTC.

The chain carries TRBV7-6 and TRBJ2-2; D might be TRBD2 (6 bases). Trimming stripped 4 bases from V and 7 bases from J, with 13 bases between. In germline, CDR1 is SGHVS, CDR2 FNYEAQ. This CDR3 region has 14 residues. The chain's CDR3 is CASSSLALGGELFF. For the CDR3, the DNA is TGTGCCAGCAGCTCTCTAGCGTTGGGCGGGGAGCTGTTTTTT. Supplemented by reference TRBV7-6 and TRBJ2-2, the full variable domain reads GAGVSQSPRYKVTKRGQDVALRCDPISGHVSLYWYRQALGQGPEFLTYFNYEAQQDKSGLPNDRFSAERPEGSISTLTIQRTEQRDSAMYRCASSSLALGGELFFGEGSRLTVL.

CDR3 bases: TGTGCCAGCAGTTTTGTCGGGAGCTCCTACAATGAGCAGTTCTTC. Protein sequence: CASSFVGSSYNEQFF. The V gene is TRBV27, the J gene TRBJ2-1; a weak D match, TRBD2 (6 bases). The CDR3 is 15 amino acids. Trimming stripped 3 bases from V and 0 bases from J, with 9 bases between. Looked up from germline, CDR1 is MNHEY and CDR2 is SMNVEV (reference sequence).

The rearrangement links TRBV4-1 to TRBJ2-1; TRBD2 might be the D (6 bases). V was trimmed by 4 bases and J by 0 bases, leaving 13 bases between them. CDR1 is MGHRA and CDR2 is YSYEKL in the germline V gene. CDR3 length: 16 amino acids. In DNA, the CDR3 is TGCGCCAGCAGCCGCGGCGGGGCTGGCTCCTACAATGAGCAGTTCTTC. Translating gives CASSRGGAGSYNEQFF.

This chain connects TRBV2 to TRBJ2-2; 7 bases align to TRBD1. The V gene's germline CDR1 is SNHLY and CDR2 FYNNEI. This CDR3 is 16 amino acids long. The J segment lost 1 base and the V segment lost 7 bases, leaving 9 bases of the junction unmatched. CDR3 in DNA: TGTGCCAGCAACCGACAGGGATCCCTGAACACCGGGGAGCTGTTTTTT. It translates to CASNRQGSLNTGELFF.

The V call is TRBV10-3, the J call TRBJ1-1; 7 nucleotides line up with TRBD1. V shed 7 bases and J 1 base; nucleotides not matched to a gene: 6. The CDR3 is 14 residues long. Looked up from germline, CDR1 is ENHRY and CDR2 is SYGVKD. CDR3 in DNA: TGTGCCATCAATCGACAGGGTTCGAACACTGAAGCTTTCTTT. This gives the protein CAINRQGSNTEAFF.

This chain uses TRBV29-1 with TRBJ2-5; D is uncertain. V lost 5 bases to trimming and J lost 4 bases, with 11 bases between them. From germline, CDR1 is SQVTM and CDR2 ANQGSEA. This CDR3 contains 12 residues. The CDR3 loop reads CSVIAVIETQYF. The CDR3 DNA follows: TGCAGCGTTATAGCTGTGATAGAGACCCAGTACTTC. The complete variable domain, with remaining parts taken from reference TRBV29-1 and TRBJ2-5, reads SAVISQKPSRDICQRGTSLTIQCQVDSQVTMMFWYRQQPGQSLTLIATANQGSEATYESGFVIDKFPISRPNLTFSTLTVSNMSPEDSSIYLCSVIAVIETQYFGPGTRLLVL.

The gene calls are TRBV9 and TRBJ1-4, with a weak D call TRBD1 (5 bases). The germline V gene encodes CDR1 SGDLS and CDR2 YYNGEE. V gave up 2 bases and J gave up 3 bases, with 5 bases separating them. The CDR3 has 13 residues. CDR3 nucleotides: TGTGCCAGCAGCGTGGGGCCTAATGAAAAACTGTTTTTT. It yields the protein CASSVGPNEKLFF.

This sequence joins TRBV15 and TRBJ1-6; TRBD1 might be the D (5 bases). The CDR3 is 15 residues long. The V and J ends lost 0 bases and 8 bases respectively, with 11 bases between them. CDR1 and CDR2 (germline): LNHNV, YYDKDF (reference sequence). This chain's CDR3 is CATSREVQGYSPLHF. The CDR3 bases are TGTGCCACCAGCAGAGAAGTGCAGGGCTATTCACCCCTCCACTTT.

The chain combines TRBV25-1 with TRBJ2-7; 7 nucleotides match TRBD2. CDR1 is MGHDK and CDR2 is SYGVNS in the germline V gene. After removal of 7 bases from V and 2 bases from J, the junction contained 14 bases not matched to a gene. The CDR3 has 16 amino acids. The CDR3 nucleotides are TGTGCCAGCATTGGGGAGGGGACGATTGGGGCCTACGAGCAGTACTTC. Its translation: CASIGEGTIGAYEQYF.

V gene TRBV7-9 combines with J gene TRBJ2-2, with D perhaps matching TRBD1 (5 bases). Germline V gene data show CDR1 as SEHNR and CDR2 as FQNEAQ (reference sequence). The V and J ends lost 2 bases and 4 bases respectively, with 11 bases between them. CDR3 length equals 15 residues. The DNA of the CDR3 is TGTGCCAGCAGCTTATTAGCAGGGATCACCGGGGAGCTGTTTTTT. Translating gives CASSLLAGITGELFF.

The CDR3 DNA sequence: TGTGCCAGCAGCCCGGGGGTATCCGGGGAGCTGTTTTTT. Amino acids: CASSPGVSGELFF. This chain links TRBV11-2 with TRBJ2-2, with TRBD2 as a possible D gene (6 bases). The CDR3 sequence is 13 residues long. Per the germline V gene, CDR1 is SGHAT and CDR2 is FQNNGV. The ends were cut back, 5 bases at V and 6 bases at J, with 10 bases in the middle.

The J gene is TRBJ1-6, the V gene TRBV6-1; D gene uncertain. Germline V gene lookup returns CDR1 MNHNS and CDR2 SASEGT. Trimming removed 2 bases from V and 10 bases from J, with 15 bases in between. The CDR3 runs to 15 residues. CDR3 sequence: CASSEILNWESPLHF. The CDR3 DNA sequence: TGTGCCAGCAGTGAAATATTGAATTGGGAGTCACCCCTCCACTTT.

The chain is built from TRBV15 and TRBJ1-5; 9 bases agree with TRBD1. The trim removed 0 bases at V and 5 bases at J, leaving 5 bases unmatched. Germline loops: CDR1 LNHNV, CDR2 YYDKDF (reference sequence). The CDR3 runs to 16 residues. The CDR3 DNA sequence: TGTGCCACCAGCAGAGATCGGGGGACAGGGCATCAGCCCCAGCATTTT. Protein product: CATSRDRGTGHQPQHF.